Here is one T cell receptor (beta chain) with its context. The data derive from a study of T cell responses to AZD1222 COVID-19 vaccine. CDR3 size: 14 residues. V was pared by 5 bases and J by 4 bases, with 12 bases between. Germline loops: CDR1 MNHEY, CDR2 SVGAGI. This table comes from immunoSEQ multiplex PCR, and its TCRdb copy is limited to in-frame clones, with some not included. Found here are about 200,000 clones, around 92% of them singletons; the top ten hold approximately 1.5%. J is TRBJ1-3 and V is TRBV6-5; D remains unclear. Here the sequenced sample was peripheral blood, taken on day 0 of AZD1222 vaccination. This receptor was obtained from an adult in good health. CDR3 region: CASSPRLVGNTIYF. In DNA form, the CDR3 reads TGTGCCAGCAGTCCTCGTTTAGTCGGAAACACCATATATTTT.